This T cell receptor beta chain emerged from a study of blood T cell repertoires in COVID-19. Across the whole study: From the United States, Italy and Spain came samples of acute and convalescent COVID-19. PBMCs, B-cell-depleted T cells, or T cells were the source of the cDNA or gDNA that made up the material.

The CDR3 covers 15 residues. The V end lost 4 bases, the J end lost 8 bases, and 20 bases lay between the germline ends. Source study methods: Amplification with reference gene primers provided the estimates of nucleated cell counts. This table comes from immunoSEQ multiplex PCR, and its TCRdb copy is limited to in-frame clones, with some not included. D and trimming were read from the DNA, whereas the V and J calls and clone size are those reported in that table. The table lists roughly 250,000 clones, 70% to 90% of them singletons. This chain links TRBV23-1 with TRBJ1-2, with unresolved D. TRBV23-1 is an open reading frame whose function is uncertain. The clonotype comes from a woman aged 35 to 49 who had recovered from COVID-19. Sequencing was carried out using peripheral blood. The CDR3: CASSPTQKLSKGYTF. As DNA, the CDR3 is TGCGCCAGCAGTCCGACACAGAAACTGTCGAAGGGCTACACCTTC.